The 2 T cell receptor beta chains given below trace back to one sample, sequenced in a study of human T cells and chemical hapten exposure (dated by TCRdb to the early 2020s). Library generation was performed with RACE. TCRdb records NextSeq 500 as the sequencer. TCRdb trimmed public reads at Q25 via fastp, called clones via MiXCR and kept in-frame beta chains. A single entry per CDR3 protein holds the most common genes and DNA from its merged rows. The sample records some 42,000 distinct CDR3 sequences, around 9% of which are singletons. The top ten clones comprise 14% to 15% of the sample. The time point tag for this specimen amounts to: patch test 2, 6 weeks after DPC sensitization. Per the publication, the treatment or condition label means: therapeutic diphenylcyclopropenone sensitization with weekly scalp DPC. Source: whole blood, taken in connection with sensitization to the hapten diphenylcyclopropenone (DPC). These receptors all come from a woman between 35 and 50 years old with alopecia areata. Some clones in this sample may be carry-over from other donors' samples.

This clonotype was picked up many times. This rearrangement joins TRBV7-6 to TRBJ2-1, with 9 positions matching TRBD1. Trimming took 5 bases from V and 5 from J; bases not matched to a gene: 7. CDR3 length: 15 amino acids. Germline V CDR1 and CDR2: SGHVS, FNYEAQ. In nucleotides, the CDR3 is TGTGCCAGCAGCCCCGACAGGGGGGTGGACAATGAGCAGTTCTTC. Protein: CASSPDRGVDNEQFF.

This clonotype was found many times. The V call is TRBV29-1, the J call TRBJ2-2; 11 bases are a match to TRBD1. The CDR3 has 16 residues. The V gene's germline CDR1 is SQVTM and CDR2 ANQGSEA. The V segment lost 3 bases and the J segment 0 bases; nucleotides outside the gene matches: 3. CDR3 DNA: TGCAGCGTTGAGGACAGGGGGCTGTCGAACACCGGGGAGCTGTTTTTT. Translation gives CSVEDRGLSNTGELFF.